This TCR beta chain was documented in a study of blood T cell repertoires in COVID-19. As for the study in general: Some COVID-19 samples were acute and others convalescent; all came from the United States, Italy and Spain. PBMCs, B-cell-depleted T cells, or T cells provided the cDNA or gDNA that made up the material.

This clone was recorded once. The V gene's germline CDR1 is ENHRY and CDR2 SYGVKD. Trimming at V came to 10 bases and at J to 2 bases, leaving 10 bases not matched to a gene. This CDR3 has 14 amino acids. In the original workflow: Nucleated cell counts were estimated from reference gene primer amplification. The assay was immunoSEQ multiplex PCR, and TCRdb's table has in-frame clones only and misses some. V, J and clone size derive from that table, while D and trimming were established from the DNA sequence. Of about 74,000 clones detected, around 89% appear once; the ten largest clones hold under 7.5%.

This chain links TRBV10-3 with TRBJ2-7; 8 nucleotides agree with TRBD2. This clonotype originated in a woman at least 80 years old with acute or convalescent COVID-19. Material for sequencing was peripheral blood. In nucleotides, the CDR3 is TGTGCCACCCTGACTAGCGATAAAACCTACGAGCAGTACTTC. Amino acids: CATLTSDKTYEQYF.